This passage covers 9 T cell receptor beta chains from one sample sequenced in a study of beta chain features in type 1 diabetes. General study results and limits: Patients with Type 1 diabetes showed moderately but significantly shorter TCRB CDR3s in all four CD4+ subsets.

All of the isolated RNA was reverse transcribed, so expressed TCRB transcripts were sequenced. This table comes from immunoSEQ multiplex PCR, and its TCRdb copy is limited to in-frame clones, with some not included. This table holds 52,000 or so clones, around half found once. No antigen has been assigned to these receptors. What was sequenced was Tregs from blood. These TCRs come from a woman in her thirties or forties with type 1 diabetes.

The J gene is TRBJ1-5, the V gene TRBV6-1; tentatively, D is TRBD1 (5 bases). The CDR3 consists of 14 residues. Germline V gene sequence: CDR1 MNHNS, CDR2 SASEGT. V lost 6 bases to trimming and J lost 6 bases, with 15 bases between them. The chain's CDR3 is CASSLDGQGQPQHF. The CDR3 bases are TGTGCCAGCAGCTTAGATGGCCAGGGTCAGCCCCAGCATTTT.

Comments on this clone: This sequence may be a read error, since a much larger clone differs from it by one base. V usage is TRBV7-6 and J usage is TRBJ2-7, with D unclear. Between the trimmed V and J ends, which lost 3 bases and 3 bases, there was a span of 3 bases. The length of the CDR3 is 11 residues. Germline CDR1 reads SGHVS; CDR2 reads FNYEAQ. CDR3 residues: CASSFRYEQYF. CDR3 in DNA: TGTGCCAGCAGCTTCCGCTACGAGCAGTACTTC.

This clone was observed a few times. The chain employs TRBV5-1 and TRBJ2-1, with 16 bases fitting TRBD2. The germline V gene has CDR1 SGHRS and CDR2 YFSETQ. With 3 bases clipped from V and 8 bases from J, the junction kept 5 bases outside the gene matches. This CDR3 is 16 amino acids long. The CDR3 bases are TGCGCCAGCAGCTGGGGACTAGCGGGAGGGCAGGATGAGCAGTTCTTC. It encodes CASSWGLAGGQDEQFF.

This clone was counted a few times. The V gene is TRBV4-3, the J gene TRBJ1-6; perhaps TRBD1 as D (6 bases). The CDR3 consists of 15 residues. Trimming took off 4 bases at V and 11 bases at J, with 18 bases between the two ends. Germline V gene lookup returns CDR1 LGHNA and CDR2 YSLEER. For the CDR3, the DNA is TGCGCCAGCAGCCGGAACAGGGCTGAGAGGGCACCCCTCCACTTT. This gives the protein CASSRNRAERAPLHF.

Concerning this clone itself: One junction end does not reproduce the germline sequence, and a read error may be involved. Other DNA sequences from this sample encode an identical CDR3 as well. The chain links TRBV6-5 to TRBJ1-4; 8 bases match TRBD1. In germline, CDR1 is MNHEY, CDR2 SVGAGI. The CDR3 loop spans 14 amino acids. The CDR3, as DNA: TGTGCCAGCAGGAGGGACAGGAGGAATGAAAAACTGTTCTTT. It is translated as CASRRDRRNEKLFF.

This clone has only a few counts. The gene calls are TRBV29-1 and TRBJ2-2, with 7 bases matching TRBD1. Germline lookup yields CDR1 SQVTM and CDR2 ANQGSEA. The CDR3 runs 14 residues. J gave up 5 bases and V 6 bases, and 9 bases lay outside the gene matches. CDR3 sequence reads: CSVKTGLTTGELFF. Written as DNA, the CDR3 is TGCAGCGTCAAGACAGGGCTTACGACCGGGGAGCTGTTTTTT.

V usage is TRBV14 and J usage is TRBJ1-2; D might be TRBD1 (5 bases). Germline V CDR1 and CDR2: SGHDN, FVKESK. Trimming cost V 5 bases and J 1 base, with 8 bases left between them. CDR3 size: 13 residues. CDR3 region: CASSFDSNYGYTF. CDR3 in DNA: TGTGCCAGCAGCTTCGACAGTAACTATGGCTACACCTTC. The full variable domain, its missing parts supplied by reference TRBV14 and TRBJ1-2, is EAGVTQFPSHSVIEKGQTVTLRCDPISGHDNLYWYRRVMGKEIKFLLHFVKESKQDESGMPNNRFLAERTGGTYSTLKVQPAELEDSGVYFCASSFDSNYGYTFGSGTRLTVV.

V gene TRBV14 combines with J gene TRBJ1-3, with no clear D. Germline-derived CDR1 and CDR2 are SGHDN and FVKESK. This CDR3 contains 14 residues. Trimming cost V 4 bases and J 0 bases, with 7 bases left between them. CDR3 region: CASSPTASGNTIYF. The CDR3 DNA reads as TGTGCCAGCAGCCCAACTGCCTCTGGAAACACCATATATTTT.

This clone appeared a few times. The chain links TRBV23-1 to TRBJ2-1, with D possibly matching TRBD2 (6 bases). TRBV23-1 is an open reading frame whose function is uncertain. This CDR3 spans 14 amino acids. The ends were cut back, 2 bases at V and 9 bases at J, with 14 bases in the middle. CDR3 amino acids: CASSQPVREIEQFF. For the CDR3, the DNA is TGCGCCAGCAGTCAACCGGTCCGGGAGATTGAGCAGTTCTTC.